The clone carrying this T cell receptor (beta chain) showed up just a few times. Its matching antigen is unknown. This specimen comes from a study of T cells after yellow fever vaccination. The study's findings and limits: Though it reached lower strength, the secondary response hit its peak faster, day 5 versus 15.

Researchers made TCR cDNA using 5'RACE template switching, and this step added a universal primer site and UMIs. MiXCR, run by TCRdb on the 5' RACE reads, gives a single entry per CDR3 protein. The data show roughly 250,000 distinct CDR3 sequences, over 10% seen once. This CDR3 has 16 amino acids. J lost 0 bases, V lost 3 bases, and 6 bases had no gene match. Germline V gene lookup returns CDR1 MNHEY and CDR2 SMNVEV (reference sequence). The chain couples TRBV27 to TRBJ1-1; TRBD1 matches at 8 bases. This TCR was sampled from a man younger than 45 who received the YFV17D yellow fever vaccine. The specimen comprised CD4+ T cells sorted from PBMCs, sampled 45 days after the yellow fever booster vaccination. As DNA, the CDR3 is TGTGCCAGCAGTTTGCAGGGGGCTTATATGAACACTGAAGCTTTCTTT. Translating it yields CASSLQGAYMNTEAFF.